The clone carrying this T cell receptor beta chain was counted between two and nine times. Its target is unknown. These data belong to a study of graft-versus-host responses after intestinal transplantation. Across the whole study: Anti-thymocyte globulin was used for induction in all recipients, who then took tacrolimus and steroids for approximately 3 years.

Only in-frame clones appear in the TCRdb table, and some are missing; sequencing was by immunoSEQ multiplex PCR. The sample carries 130,000 or so clones, roughly 92% recorded once. Overall study results and limits: Present in recipient marrow, GvH clones included some that appeared first in ileum or blood.

The V end lost 2 bases, the J end lost 3 bases, and 11 bases lay between the germline ends. The CDR3 runs 14 residues. CDR1 MRHNA and CDR2 SNTAGT come from the germline V gene. This TCR was recovered from a human donor who received an intestinal transplant. This chain connects TRBV6-4 to TRBJ2-7; D may be TRBD1 (5 bases). The specimen comprised unstimulated CD4+ T cells sorted from spleen or lymph node cells, sampled before intestinal transplant. CDR3 sequence: CASSDRGKGYEQYF. CDR3 sequence (DNA): TGTGCCAGCAGTGACAGGGGAAAGGGCTACGAGCAGTACTTC.